The 26 T cell receptor beta chains below all came from one sample that was sequenced in a study of cytomegalovirus exposure and HLA in healthy donors. The PCR contained 60 Vbeta and 13 Jbeta primers. TCRdb's table, derived via immunoSEQ multiplex PCR, lists solely in-frame clones and lacks some. The data contain about 120,000 clones, roughly 80% of them seen just once; the ten biggest clones take up around 3.5%. Sequencing input: PBMCs. The receptors stem from a woman in her forties in good health and CMV-seropositive.

The V gene is TRBV7-9, the J gene TRBJ1-4; D possibly corresponds to TRBD1 (5 bases). The length of the CDR3 is 14 residues. CDR1 SEHNR and CDR2 FQNEAQ come from the germline V gene (reference sequence). V lost 2 bases and J lost 2, with 6 bases in between. In DNA, the CDR3 is TGTGCCAGCAGCTTACGACAGACTAATGAAAAACTGTTTTTT. Protein sequence: CASSLRQTNEKLFF.

The chain carries TRBV5-6 and TRBJ1-2; D is undetermined. Per germline, CDR1 SGHDT and CDR2 YYEEEE. The CDR3 extends over 12 amino acids. Trimming took off 2 bases at V and 7 bases at J, with 9 bases between the two ends. In nucleotides, the CDR3 is TGTGCCAGCAGCTTAGAGGAGATTGGCTACACCTTC. Encoded protein: CASSLEEIGYTF.

The CDR3 DNA sequence: TGTGCCAGTAATGGGCTCTATAATTCACCCCTCCACTTT. This sequence encodes CASNGLYNSPLHF. This chain links TRBV19 with TRBJ1-6; D not resolved. CDR3 length: 13 residues. V was trimmed by 7 bases and J by 3 bases, leaving 7 bases between them. Per germline, CDR1 LNHDA and CDR2 SQIVND (reference sequence).

This rearrangement joins TRBV15 to TRBJ1-2; TRBD1 agrees at 9 bases. The CDR3 is made up of 15 amino acids. Germline V gene sequence: CDR1 LNHNV, CDR2 YYDKDF (reference sequence). The junction had 10 bases not matched to a gene; V was cut back by 3 bases and J by 8 bases. The chain's CDR3 is CATSSPGQGVFGYTF. The CDR3 DNA is TGTGCCACCAGCAGTCCGGGACAGGGAGTCTTCGGCTACACCTTC.

The CDR3 sequence is CASSLSGIDQYF. The CDR3 coding sequence is TGTGCCAGCAGCTTATCGGGAATCGATCAGTATTTT. The V call is TRBV7-9, the J call TRBJ2-3; possibly TRBD2 for D (5 bases). The CDR3 runs 12 residues. The germline V gene has CDR1 SEHNR and CDR2 FQNEAQ (reference sequence). The V end lost 2 bases, the J end lost 12 bases, and 12 bases lay between the germline ends.

The chain employs TRBV5-5 and TRBJ2-1; D call uncertain. Germline lookup yields CDR1 SGHKS and CDR2 YYEKEE (reference sequence). V was cut by 4 bases and J by 10 bases, with 15 bases left in between. The CDR3 extends over 13 amino acids. In DNA, the CDR3 is TGTGCCAGCAGCCCCGTCCCTCTCGAGGAGCAGTTCTTC. The encoded protein is CASSPVPLEEQFF.

V gene TRBV28 combines with J gene TRBJ2-7; TRBD1 matches 8 bases. Germline V lookup: CDR1 MDHEN, CDR2 SYDVKM. J gave up 6 bases and V 4 bases, and 11 bases lay outside the gene matches. The CDR3 has 15 amino acids. Written as DNA, the CDR3 is TGTGCCAGCAGTTCCTCCGGGACAGGTTTATTCGAGCAGTACTTC. This translates into CASSSSGTGLFEQYF.

The chain couples TRBV7-2 to TRBJ2-7; possibly TRBD2 for D (6 bases). The germline CDR1 and CDR2 sequences are SGHTA and FQGNSA. The V gene lost 2 bases and the J gene lost 0 bases, with 14 bases spanning the gap. This CDR3 region has 16 residues. The CDR3 loop reads CASSLKLATTSYEQYF. Written as DNA, the CDR3 is TGTGCCAGCAGCTTAAAGCTAGCGACAACCTCCTACGAGCAGTACTTC.

The chain uses TRBV5-5 and TRBJ2-7; 9 nucleotides align to TRBD1. The CDR3 extends over 14 amino acids. Germline CDR1 SGHKS, CDR2 YYEKEE (reference sequence). V gave up 2 bases and J gave up 3 bases; unmatched junction bases: 3. The CDR3 protein is CASSLDRGDYEQYF. CDR3 DNA sequence: TGTGCCAGCAGCTTAGACAGGGGGGACTACGAGCAGTACTTC.

The CDR3 sequence: CASSPTDRPSSYEQYF. CDR3 nucleotides: TGTGCCAGCAGTCCAACCGACAGGCCAAGCTCCTACGAGCAGTACTTC. V and J are TRBV28 and TRBJ2-7; D might be TRBD1 (6 bases). This CDR3 region has 16 residues. V lost 5 bases to trimming and J lost 0 bases, with 17 bases between them. In germline, CDR1 is MDHEN, CDR2 SYDVKM.

The genes are TRBV9 and TRBJ2-3; 7 bases map to TRBD1. CDR1 and CDR2 (germline): SGDLS, YYNGEE. The CDR3 spans 14 residues. V shed 0 bases, J shed 3 bases, and the junction held 1 base outside the gene matches. CDR3 loop: CASSVGQGTDTQYF. The CDR3 bases are TGTGCCAGCAGCGTAGGACAGGGAACAGATACGCAGTATTTT.

This clone was counted only a few times. The CDR3 DNA follows: TGTGCCAGCAGCTTACAGAATGAGCAGTTCTTC. Encoded protein: CASSLQNEQFF. The chain carries TRBV7-6 and TRBJ2-1; D not certain. This CDR3 spans 11 amino acids. Germline V gives CDR1 SGHVS, CDR2 FNYEAQ. Trimming removed 2 bases from V and 7 bases from J, with 3 bases in between.

The chain recombines TRBV30 with TRBJ2-2; D might be TRBD2 (8 bases). The CDR3 runs 14 residues. Per germline, CDR1 GTSNPN and CDR2 SVGIG (reference sequence). With 8 bases removed from V and 1 base from J, the gap between germline ends came to 14 bases. The DNA for the CDR3 is TGTGCCCGGGGGGGACAGCTGAACACCGGGGAGCTGTTTTTT. This gives the protein CARGGQLNTGELFF. The full variable domain, with the rest looked up from reference TRBV30 and TRBJ2-2, is SQTIHQWPATLVQPVGSPLSLECTVEGTSNPNLYWYRQAAGRGLQLLFYSVGIGQISSEVPQNLSASRPQDRQFILSSKKLLLSDSGFYLCARGGQLNTGELFFGEGSRLTVL.

The table lists this clone with a few counts. The chain recombines TRBV7-3 with TRBJ2-7; D is perhaps TRBD1 (5 bases). Germline V CDR1 and CDR2: SGHTA, FQGTGA. Trimming took off 5 bases at V and 5 bases at J, with 16 bases between the two ends. This CDR3 spans 14 amino acids. CDR3: CASSPFGRVDEQYF. As DNA, the CDR3 is TGTGCCAGCAGCCCCTTTGGCAGGGTCGACGAGCAGTACTTC.

The chain is built from TRBV15 and TRBJ2-5; 9 nucleotides align to TRBD2. Trimming took 0 bases from V and 11 from J; bases not matched to a gene: 10. Germline V CDR1 and CDR2: LNHNV, YYDKDF (reference sequence). CDR3 size: 15 residues. CDR3 in DNA: TGTGCCACCAGCAGAGAAGGGTTAGCGGGAGATGAGCAGTACTTC. Protein: CATSREGLAGDEQYF.

The chain carries TRBV30 and TRBJ2-7; 7 positions match TRBD1. CDR1 is GTSNPN and CDR2 is SVGIG in the germline V gene (reference sequence). This CDR3 has 14 residues. Trimming took 2 bases from V and 6 from J; bases not matched to a gene: 10. The DNA of the CDR3 is TGTGCCTGGAGTCCCGGGCAGGGGGTTTCCGAGCAGTACTTC. This translates into CAWSPGQGVSEQYF.

V is TRBV6-1 and J is TRBJ2-1; 9 nucleotides line up with TRBD2. V lost 4 bases, J lost 6 bases, and 10 bases stayed unmatched. The CDR3 spans 16 residues. The V gene's germline CDR1 is MNHNS and CDR2 SASEGT. The CDR3 DNA is TGTGCCAGCAGTGGGGTATGGACTAGCGAACCCAATGAGCAGTTCTTC. This translates into CASSGVWTSEPNEQFF.

The chain combines TRBV7-9 with TRBJ2-1; TRBD2 is a possible D gene (6 bases). The CDR3 is 17 residues long. V was clipped by 2 bases and J by 6 bases, with 20 bases between them. Germline CDR1 and CDR2: SEHNR and FQNEAQ (reference sequence). For the CDR3, the DNA is TGTGCCAGCAGCTTACTCGCGGGAAGTAATTTTCGCAATGAGCAGTTCTTC. Translation: CASSLLAGSNFRNEQFF.

Only one count was recorded for this clone. V and J are TRBV6-1 and TRBJ2-3; D might be TRBD2 (6 bases). Germline V gives CDR1 MNHNS, CDR2 SASEGT. There are 12 residues in the CDR3. The V and J ends lost 8 bases and 4 bases respectively, with 10 bases between them. In DNA form, the CDR3 reads TGTGCCAGCGGAGGAGGGGCAGATACGCAGTATTTT. Amino acids: CASGGGADTQYF.

This clone has just one count. V gene TRBV5-1 combines with J gene TRBJ1-1; a weak D match, TRBD1 (6 bases). Trimming took off 1 base at V and 10 bases at J, with 17 bases between the two ends. The CDR3 totals 14 residues. Germline values: CDR1 SGHRS, CDR2 YFSETQ. CDR3 nucleotides: TGCGCCAGCAGCTTGACAGGGCTCCTTGACTCAGCTTTCTTT. Translation gives CASSLTGLLDSAFF. The full variable domain, completed using reference TRBV5-1 and TRBJ1-1, is KAGVTQTPRYLIKTRGQQVTLSCSPISGHRSVSWYQQTPGQGLQFLFEYFSETQRNKGNFPGRFSGRQFSNSRSEMNVSTLELGDSALYLCASSLTGLLDSAFFGQGTRLTVV.

As to this clone: The junction departs from the called germline gene at one end, perhaps through a read error. The rearrangement joins TRBV7-9 to TRBJ2-7; D perhaps matches TRBD2 (6 bases). The CDR3 is 13 amino acids. CDR1 is SEHNR and CDR2 is FQNEAQ in the germline V gene (reference sequence). CDR3 protein: CSSSLAARYEQYF. In nucleotides, the CDR3 is TGTTCCAGCAGCTTAGCGGCCCGATACGAGCAGTACTTC. The whole variable domain, filled in from reference TRBV7-9 and TRBJ2-7, reads DTGVSQNPRHKITKRGQNVTFRCDPISEHNRLYWYRQTLGQGPEFLTYFQNEAQLEKSRLLSDRFSAERPKGSFSTLEIQRTEQGDSAMYLCSSSLAARYEQYFGPGTRLTVT.

The chain employs TRBV7-2 and TRBJ2-2; D gene unclear. Trimming left V 2 bases short and J 4 bases short, with 8 bases between. The CDR3 is 14 residues long. CDR1 is SGHTA, CDR2 FQGNSA, per germline. CDR3 sequence: CASSLIRVTGELFF. For the CDR3, the DNA is TGTGCCAGCAGCTTAATCCGGGTCACCGGGGAGCTGTTTTTT.

V and J are TRBV19 and TRBJ1-1; D is undetermined. This CDR3 comprises 11 residues. Trimming took 4 bases from V and 7 from J, leaving 7 bases between them. Germline V gene sequence: CDR1 LNHDA, CDR2 SQIVND (reference sequence). The CDR3 loop is CASSTELEAFF. The CDR3 DNA reads as TGTGCCAGTAGTACCGAACTTGAAGCTTTCTTT. The variable domain in full, completed from reference TRBV19 and TRBJ1-1, reads DGGITQSPKYLFRKEGQNVTLSCEQNLNHDAMYWYRQDPGQGLRLIYYSQIVNDFQKGDIAEGYSVSREKKESFPLTVTSAQKNPTAFYLCASSTELEAFFGQGTRLTVV.

V usage is TRBV30 and J usage is TRBJ2-5; D is perhaps TRBD1 (6 bases). The CDR3 extends over 14 amino acids. With 2 bases removed from V and 0 bases from J, the gap between germline ends came to 10 bases. Germline V gene lookup returns CDR1 GTSNPN and CDR2 SVGIG (reference sequence). The CDR3 DNA sequence: TGTGCCTGGAGTAGGGGGACAAACCAAGAGACCCAGTACTTC. Its protein product is CAWSRGTNQETQYF. Looking up the rest from reference TRBV30 and TRBJ2-5 gives the full variable domain: SQTIHQWPATLVQPVGSPLSLECTVEGTSNPNLYWYRQAAGRGLQLLFYSVGIGQISSEVPQNLSASRPQDRQFILSSKKLLLSDSGFYLCAWSRGTNQETQYFGPGTRLLVL.

V and J are TRBV29-1 and TRBJ1-2, with D possibly TRBD1 on 5 matching bases. Trimming left V 5 bases short and J 7 bases short, with 17 bases between. The CDR3 extends over 13 amino acids. The germline CDR1 and CDR2 sequences are SQVTM and ANQGSEA. The CDR3 is CSVSGGGAPGYTF. CDR3 coding DNA: TGCAGCGTTTCGGGGGGGGGTGCCCCTGGCTACACCTTC.

The V call is TRBV7-9, the J call TRBJ2-2; perhaps TRBD2 as D (5 bases). Trimming cost V 7 bases and J 3 bases, with 12 bases left between them. CDR3 length: 14 amino acids. Germline V gives CDR1 SEHNR, CDR2 FQNEAQ (reference sequence). As DNA, the CDR3 is TGTGCCAGCAAAAGGGCGAGGGACACCGGGGAGCTGTTTTTT. Translation gives CASKRARDTGELFF.